The clone carrying this T cell receptor beta chain has at least ten counts. This sample is drawn from a study of T cells in Graves' hyperthyroidism and ophthalmopathy. CDR1 is ENHRY and CDR2 is SYGVKD in the germline V gene. There are 14 residues in the CDR3. V lost 3 bases, J lost 5 bases, and 13 bases lay in between. The investigators amplified TCR beta CDR3 regions from RNA transcripts. The primer set for the first-round RT-PCR of the TCR CDR3 was HTBI. TCRdb fed the multiplex PCR reads into MiXCR, producing one record per CDR3 protein. The top ten clones hold about a tenth of a sample with about 98,000 distinct CDR3 sequences, 40% of them seen once.

The receptor was derived from a woman under 40 with Graves' hyperthyroidism. The chain recombines TRBV10-3 with TRBJ2-5; tentative D call: TRBD1 (6 bases). Input material: peripheral blood or thyroid tissue (not recorded which). CDR3 sequence: CAISEELGAETQYF. Written as DNA, the CDR3 is TGTGCCATCAGTGAAGAGTTGGGGGCGGAGACCCAGTACTTC.